This T cell receptor (beta chain) was captured in a study of blood T cell repertoires in COVID-19. Overall study context: The United States, Italy and Spain were the sources of the acute and convalescent COVID-19 samples.

V lost 2 bases to trimming and J lost 4 bases; unmatched junction nucleotides: 19. Germline values: CDR1 SGHRS, CDR2 YFSETQ. The CDR3 runs 21 residues. How the authors handled the data: How many nucleated cells were present was estimated from reference gene primer amplification. Data came from immunoSEQ multiplex PCR; TCRdb stores just in-frame clones and leaves some out. From that table come the V and J calls and clone size; the DNA was used to work out D and trimming. The data show approximately 200,000 clones, with approximately 84% seen just once and approximately 8% held by the top ten. Sequencing was performed on peripheral blood. The V gene is TRBV5-1, the J gene TRBJ2-3, with 13 bases fitting TRBD2. The clonotype originates from an elderly woman with COVID-19, enrolled during active disease. The chain's CDR3 is CASSFARGGQTSGRNADTQYF. CDR3 DNA sequence: TGCGCCAGCAGCTTCGCTCGGGGGGGACAGACTAGCGGGAGGAATGCAGATACGCAGTATTTT.